Reported below is one T cell receptor (beta chain). The data are from a study of blood T cell repertoires in COVID-19. Background on the study: T cells, B-cell-depleted T cells, or PBMCs supplied cDNA or gDNA.

Data came from immunoSEQ multiplex PCR; TCRdb stores just in-frame clones and leaves some out. The sample holds 180,000 or so clones; 70% to 85% are singletons and the top ten take approximately 9.8%. Germline lookup yields CDR1 MNHNY and CDR2 SVGAGI (reference sequence). Trimming removed 6 bases from V and 5 bases from J; junction bases left unmatched: 10. This CDR3 region has 14 residues. The receptor was derived from a woman over 75 with acute or convalescent COVID-19. The chain carries TRBV6-6 and TRBJ2-7, with TRBD2 matching over 7 bases. The sample was peripheral blood. CDR3 DNA: TGTGCCAGCAGATTCTTGGGGGGGAGCAACGAGCAGTACTTC. It is translated as CASRFLGGSNEQYF.